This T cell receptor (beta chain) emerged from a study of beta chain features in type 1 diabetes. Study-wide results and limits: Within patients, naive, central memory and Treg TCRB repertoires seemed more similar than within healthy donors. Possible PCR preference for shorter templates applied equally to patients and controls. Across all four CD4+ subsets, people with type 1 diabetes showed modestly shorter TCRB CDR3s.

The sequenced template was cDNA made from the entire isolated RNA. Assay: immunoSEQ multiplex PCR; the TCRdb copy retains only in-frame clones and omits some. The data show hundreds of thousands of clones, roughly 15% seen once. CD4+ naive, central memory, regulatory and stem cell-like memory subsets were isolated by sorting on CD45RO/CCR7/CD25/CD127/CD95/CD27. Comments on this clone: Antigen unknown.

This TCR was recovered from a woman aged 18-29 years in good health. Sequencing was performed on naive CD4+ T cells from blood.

CDR3 sequence reads: CASWSDEQFF. The CDR3 DNA sequence: TGTGCCAGCTGGAGCGATGAGCAGTTCTTC. The chain combines TRBV6-1 with TRBJ2-1; D gene uncertain. The CDR3 loop spans 10 amino acids. The V end lost 8 bases, the J end lost 8 bases, and 7 bases lay between the germline ends. CDR1 is MNHNS and CDR2 is SASEGT in the germline V gene.